These T cell receptor beta chains were read from a single sample in a study of cytomegalovirus exposure and HLA in healthy donors. TCRdb's copy holds only in-frame clones and misses some; the assay was immunoSEQ multiplex PCR. Of some 150,000 clones listed, 9.7% are singletons. Sequencing used PBMCs. These receptors originate from a middle-aged man in good health and CMV-seronegative. CDR3s include the opening cysteine and the closing phenylalanine or tryptophan. Fields, in order: V gene, clone size, J gene, D gene, CDR3 DNA, CDR3 protein. D genes are given only for firm matches. Part of the rows lack a size; the others show once, few, many or a class for expanded clones.

>TRBV7-3|few|TRBJ2-7|TRBD1
TGTGCCAGCAGCTTGGGACAGGGGCCGATCTACGAGCAGTACTTC
CASSLGQGPIYEQYF
>TRBV7-3|-|TRBJ1-1|-
TGTGCCAGCAGCTCTGAGGTAGTTCCTATGAACACTGAAGCTTTCTTT
CASSSEVVPMNTEAFF
>TRBV6-5|few|TRBJ2-7|TRBD1
TGTGCCAGCAGTTATTGGGGACAGGGGGCCTACGAGCAGTACTTC
CASSYWGQGAYEQYF
>TRBV12-5|-|TRBJ2-1|TRBD2
TGTGCTAGTGGTTCCCAGCGGGCTAGCGGGGGAAATAATGAGCAGTTCTTC
CASGSQRASGGNNEQFF
>TRBV7-3|-|TRBJ2-5|-
TGTGCCAGCAGCTTAAAGGTCGAGGGGACCCAGTACTTC
CASSLKVEGTQYF
>TRBV30|few|TRBJ1-2|-
TGTGCCTGTGCACCACAGGGAAACTATGGCTACACCTTC
CACAPQGNYGYTF
>TRBV6-1|-|TRBJ2-7|-
TGTGCTGCCGTTAGTCAGGGCCGCGAGCAGTACTTC
CAAVSQGREQYF
>TRBV5-4|-|TRBJ1-2|-
TGTGCCAGCAGCTTTACAGGGCCCTATGGCTACACCTTC
CASSFTGPYGYTF
>TRBV11-2|few|TRBJ1-3|-
TGTGCCAGCAGCTTAGCCCGGAGCTCCCACTCTGGAAACACCATATATTTT
CASSLARSSHSGNTIYF
>TRBV25-1|few|TRBJ2-3|TRBD2
TGTGCCAGCAGAACCGGACTAGCGGGGGGTTTCACAGATACGCAGTATTTT
CASRTGLAGGFTDTQYF
>TRBV5-1|-|TRBJ2-7|-
TGCGCCAGCAGCTCCGACCCGGGACATACCTACGAGCAGTACTTC
CASSSDPGHTYEQYF
>TRBV2|-|TRBJ1-2|TRBD1
TGTGCCAGCAGTGAGCGCAGACAGGGTAACTATGGCTACACCTTC
CASSERRQGNYGYTF
>TRBV30|-|TRBJ1-1|-
TGTGCCTGGTGTGGCAGGGTGGACACTGAAGCTTTCTTT
CAWCGRVDTEAFF
>TRBV28|-|TRBJ2-7|TRBD1
TGTGCCAGCAGGGAACCCGGGACAGGTCACTACGAGCAGTACTTC
CASREPGTGHYEQYF
>TRBV7-9|-|TRBJ2-3|-
TGTGCCAGCAGCGGAAACGGGGATAGCACAGATACGCAGTATTTT
CASSGNGDSTDTQYF
>TRBV27|-|TRBJ2-7|-
TGTGCCAGCACTCCGATCGGTGCAGGGCAAAGGGGCGAGCAGTACTTC
CASTPIGAGQRGEQYF
>TRBV5-1|few|TRBJ1-4|TRBD1
TGCGCCAGCAGCTTGGCCTTGGACAGGGCGGGAGAAAAACTGTTTTTT
CASSLALDRAGEKLFF
>TRBV27|few|TRBJ2-7|TRBD2
TGTGCCAGCAGTTTATCGGTGGGAGGGAGAAGGAACGAGCAGTACTTC
CASSLSVGGRRNEQYF
>TRBV5-1|-|TRBJ1-2|-
TGCGCCAGCAGCTTCAGGGCTAACTATGGCTACACCTTC
CASSFRANYGYTF
>TRBV6-5|-|TRBJ1-1|-
TGTGCCAGCAGCCATAGGGACACCTCCACTGAAGCTTTCTTT
CASSHRDTSTEAFF
>TRBV27|-|TRBJ1-2|-
TGTGCCAGCAGTGACCTAGGCGGAACCTCTATGGGCTACACCTTC
CASSDLGGTSMGYTF
>TRBV12-1|few|TRBJ1-1|-
TGTGCCAGCAGCTCTGCGAAAGTCCCAGGGACTGAAGCTTTCTTT
CASSSAKVPGTEAFF
>TRBV5-1|few|TRBJ1-2|TRBD1
TGCGCCAGCAGCTTGGCCGGACAGGATAACTATGGCTACACCTTC
CASSLAGQDNYGYTF
>TRBV7-9|-|TRBJ1-4|-
TGTGCCAGCAGCTTAACCCCTACTGCAACTAATGAAAAACTGTTTTTT
CASSLTPTATNEKLFF
>TRBV9|few|TRBJ2-2|TRBD2
TGTGCCAGCAGCGTAGCACTAGCGGGAGGGCCGGGGACCGGGGAGCTGTTTTTT
CASSVALAGGPGTGELFF
>TRBV28|-|TRBJ2-7|TRBD2
TGTGCCAGCAGTTTCACTAGCGGCTACTACGAGCAGTACTTC
CASSFTSGYYEQYF
>TRBV10-3|few|TRBJ1-1|-
TGTGCCATCAGTGAGCCAGGGGCCAACACTGAAGCTTTCTTT
CAISEPGANTEAFF
>TRBV19|-|TRBJ2-3|TRBD2
TGTGCCAGTAGTGGAATAGCGGGGGACACAGATACGCAGTATTTT
CASSGIAGDTDTQYF
>TRBV28|-|TRBJ2-1|-
TGTGCCAGCACCGGGACTGGGGCGAATGAGCAGTTCTTC
CASTGTGANEQFF
>TRBV19|few|TRBJ1-2|TRBD1
TGTGCCAGCAAACCTTCGGGACAGTCTAACTATGGCTACACCTTC
CASKPSGQSNYGYTF
>TRBV7-3|-|TRBJ2-7|-
TGTGCCAGCACTAATTCGGGACTCGACACCTACGAGCAGTACTTC
CASTNSGLDTYEQYF
>TRBV4-1|-|TRBJ2-5|-
TGCGCCAGCAGCACCAACAAAGAAGTACAAGAGACCCAGTACTTC
CASSTNKEVQETQYF
>TRBV25-1|-|TRBJ1-5|TRBD1
TGTGCCACCTCAAAGGAGGGGACAGGGGAGAATCAGCCCCAGCATTTT
CATSKEGTGENQPQHF
>TRBV2|-|TRBJ2-7|TRBD2
TGTGCCAGCAACGTGGGAGGGTTAAGCTCCTACGAGCAGTACTTC
CASNVGGLSSYEQYF
>TRBV15|few|TRBJ2-7|-
TGTGCCACCAGCTGGGCGAGCTCCTACGAGCAGTACTTC
CATSWASSYEQYF
>TRBV7-2|-|TRBJ2-7|-
TGTGCCAGCAGCTTAGTGTCAGGCAAAGACTACGAGCAGTACTTC
CASSLVSGKDYEQYF
>TRBV6-1|few|TRBJ2-1|TRBD1
TGTGCCAGCAGATCGGGACAGGGGTCCTACAATGAGCAGTTCTTC
CASRSGQGSYNEQFF
>TRBV6-6|-|TRBJ1-1|-
TGTGCCAGCAGTTACTCCCGGGAGCGAGATGAAGCTTTCTTT
CASSYSRERDEAFF
>TRBV5-8|-|TRBJ1-2|-
TGTGCCAGCAGCCGCACCCTAATGACAGGTTTTTATGGCTACACCTTC
CASSRTLMTGFYGYTF